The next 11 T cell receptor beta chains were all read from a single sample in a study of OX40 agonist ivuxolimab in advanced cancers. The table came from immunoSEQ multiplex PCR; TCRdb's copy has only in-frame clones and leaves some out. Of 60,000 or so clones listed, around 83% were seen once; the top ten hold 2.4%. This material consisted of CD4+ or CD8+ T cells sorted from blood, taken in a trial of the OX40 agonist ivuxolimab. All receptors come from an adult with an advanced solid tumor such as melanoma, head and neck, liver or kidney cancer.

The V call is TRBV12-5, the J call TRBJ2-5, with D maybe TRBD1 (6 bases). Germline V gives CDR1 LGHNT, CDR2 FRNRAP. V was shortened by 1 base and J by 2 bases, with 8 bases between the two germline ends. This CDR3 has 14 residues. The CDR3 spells CASGLGGRQETQYF. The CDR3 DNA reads TGTGCTAGTGGTTTGGGGGGGCGACAAGAGACCCAGTACTTC.

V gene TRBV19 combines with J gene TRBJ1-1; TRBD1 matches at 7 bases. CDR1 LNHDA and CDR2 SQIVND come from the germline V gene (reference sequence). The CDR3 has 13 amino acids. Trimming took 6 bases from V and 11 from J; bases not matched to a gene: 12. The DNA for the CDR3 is TGTGCCAGTAGCAACAGGGGCGGAGGGATGGCTTTCTTT. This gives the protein CASSNRGGGMAFF.

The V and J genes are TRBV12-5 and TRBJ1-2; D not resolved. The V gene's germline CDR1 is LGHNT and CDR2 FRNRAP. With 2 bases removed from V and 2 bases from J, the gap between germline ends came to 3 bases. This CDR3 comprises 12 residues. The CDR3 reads CASGLTNYGYTF. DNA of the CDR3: TGTGCTAGTGGTTTGACGAACTATGGCTACACCTTC.

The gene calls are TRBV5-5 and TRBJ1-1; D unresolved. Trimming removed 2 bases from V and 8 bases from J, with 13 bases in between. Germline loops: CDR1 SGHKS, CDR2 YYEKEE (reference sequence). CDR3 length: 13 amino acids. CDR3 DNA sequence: TGTGCCAGCAGCTTTAAGGAAGGTTGGGAAGCTTTCTTT. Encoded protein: CASSFKEGWEAFF.

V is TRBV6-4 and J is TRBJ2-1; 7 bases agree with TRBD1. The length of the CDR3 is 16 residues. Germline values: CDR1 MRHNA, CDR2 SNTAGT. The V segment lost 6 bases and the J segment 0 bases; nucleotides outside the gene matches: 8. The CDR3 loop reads CASSVGGSSSYNEQFF. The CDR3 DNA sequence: TGTGCCAGCAGCGTAGGGGGCTCCAGCTCCTACAATGAGCAGTTCTTC.

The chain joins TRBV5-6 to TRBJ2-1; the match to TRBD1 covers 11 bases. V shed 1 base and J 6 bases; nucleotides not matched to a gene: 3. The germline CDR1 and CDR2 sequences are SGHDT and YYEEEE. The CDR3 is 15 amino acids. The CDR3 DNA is TGTGCCAGCAGCTTGAGGGGGACAGGGGGCAATGAGCAGTTCTTC. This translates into CASSLRGTGGNEQFF.

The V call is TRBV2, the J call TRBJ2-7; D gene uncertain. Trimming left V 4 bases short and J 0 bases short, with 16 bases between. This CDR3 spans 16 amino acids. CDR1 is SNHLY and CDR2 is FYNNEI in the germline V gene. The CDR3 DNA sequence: TGTGCCAGCAGTGTTTTATCACTCCAGGTCTCCTACGAGCAGTACTTC. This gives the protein CASSVLSLQVSYEQYF.

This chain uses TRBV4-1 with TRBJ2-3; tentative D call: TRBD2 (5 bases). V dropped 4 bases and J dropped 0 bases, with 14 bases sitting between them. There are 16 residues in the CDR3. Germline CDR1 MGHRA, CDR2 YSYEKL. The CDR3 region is CASSLSSGTSTDTQYF. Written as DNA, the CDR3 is TGCGCCAGCAGCCTTTCGAGCGGCACTAGCACAGATACGCAGTATTTT.

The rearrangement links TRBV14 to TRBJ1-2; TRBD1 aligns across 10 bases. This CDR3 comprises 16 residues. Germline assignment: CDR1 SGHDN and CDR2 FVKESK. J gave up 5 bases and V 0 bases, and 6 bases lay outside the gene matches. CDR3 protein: CASSQDRDRGLYGYTF. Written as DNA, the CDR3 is TGTGCCAGCAGCCAAGATCGGGACAGGGGCCTTTATGGCTACACCTTC.

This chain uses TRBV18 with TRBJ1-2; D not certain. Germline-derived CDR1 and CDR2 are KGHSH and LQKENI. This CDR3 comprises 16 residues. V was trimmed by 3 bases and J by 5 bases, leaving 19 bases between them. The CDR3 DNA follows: TGTGCCAGCTCACCTGACCCAGGTGGGGTAGGGTATGGCTACACCTTC. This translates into CASSPDPGGVGYGYTF.

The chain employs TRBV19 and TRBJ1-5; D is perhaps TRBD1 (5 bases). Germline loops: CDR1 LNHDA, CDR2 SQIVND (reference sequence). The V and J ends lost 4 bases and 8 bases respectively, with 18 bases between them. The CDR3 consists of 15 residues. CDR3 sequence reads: CASSTILAGGKPQHF. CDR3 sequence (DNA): TGTGCCAGTAGTACAATCTTAGCGGGGGGGAAGCCCCAGCATTTT.